The TCR beta chain described here comes from a study of T cells in Graves' hyperthyroidism and ophthalmopathy. Exclusion followed for patients with uncontrolled infection, other autoimmune disease, pregnancy or lactation. This clonotype was detected a few times. Antigen specificity is unknown. TCR beta CDR3 region amplification was performed from RNA transcripts. Researchers ran a first-round RT-PCR on the TCR CDR3 using the HTBI primer set. TCRdb redid the calling of the multiplex PCR reads with MiXCR, one entry per CDR3 protein. The sample yields approximately 400,000 distinct CDR3 sequences, approximately 15% seen once. Study-level results: Also found in blood were most expanded thyroid clonotypes above 0.001.

V was trimmed by 4 bases and J by 0 bases, leaving 10 bases between them. CDR3 length: 14 residues. Germline loops: CDR1 MNHEY, CDR2 SMNVEV (reference sequence). The chain has TRBV27 and TRBJ2-7; the D is unclear. This sequence was found in a woman aged 25 to 39 with Graves' hyperthyroidism. The sample consisted of blood. This chain's CDR3 is CASSSFISSYEQYF. In nucleotides, the CDR3 is TGTGCCAGCAGTTCTTTTATTAGCTCCTACGAGCAGTACTTC.